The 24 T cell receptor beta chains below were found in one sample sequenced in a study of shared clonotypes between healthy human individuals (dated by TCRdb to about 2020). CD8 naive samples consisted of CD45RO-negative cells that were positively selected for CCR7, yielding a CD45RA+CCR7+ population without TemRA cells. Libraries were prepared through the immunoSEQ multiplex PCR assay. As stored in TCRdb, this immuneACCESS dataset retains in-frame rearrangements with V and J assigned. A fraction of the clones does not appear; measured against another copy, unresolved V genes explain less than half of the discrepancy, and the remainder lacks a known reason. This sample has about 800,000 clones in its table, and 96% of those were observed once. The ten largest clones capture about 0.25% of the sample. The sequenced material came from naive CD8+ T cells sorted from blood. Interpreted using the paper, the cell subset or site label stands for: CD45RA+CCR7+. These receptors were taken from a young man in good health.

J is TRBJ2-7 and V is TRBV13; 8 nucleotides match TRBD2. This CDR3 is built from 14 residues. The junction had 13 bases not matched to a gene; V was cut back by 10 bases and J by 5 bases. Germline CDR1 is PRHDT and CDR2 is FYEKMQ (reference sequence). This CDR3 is CATKLAGGTNEQYF. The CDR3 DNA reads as TGTGCCACGAAGCTCGCGGGAGGCACGAACGAGCAGTACTTC.

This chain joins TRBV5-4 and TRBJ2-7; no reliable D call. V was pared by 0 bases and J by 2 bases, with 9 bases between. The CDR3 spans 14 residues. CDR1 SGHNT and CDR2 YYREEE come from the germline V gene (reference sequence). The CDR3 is CASSLELTAYEQYF. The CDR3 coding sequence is TGTGCCAGCAGCTTGGAGCTCACAGCCTACGAGCAGTACTTC.

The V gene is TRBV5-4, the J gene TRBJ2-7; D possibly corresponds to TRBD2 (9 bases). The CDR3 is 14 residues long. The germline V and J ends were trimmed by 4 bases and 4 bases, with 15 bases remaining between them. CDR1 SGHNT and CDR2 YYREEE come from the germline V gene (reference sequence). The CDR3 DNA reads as TGTGCCAGCAGCCTAGCGGGACAGGTATACGAGCAGTACTTC. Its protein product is CASSLAGQVYEQYF.

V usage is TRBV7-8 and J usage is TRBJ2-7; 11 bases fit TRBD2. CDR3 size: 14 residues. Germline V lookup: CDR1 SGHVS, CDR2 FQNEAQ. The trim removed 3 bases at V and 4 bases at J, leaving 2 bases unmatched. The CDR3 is CASSFGTSGYEQYF. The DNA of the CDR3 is TGTGCCAGCAGCTTCGGGACTAGCGGATACGAGCAGTACTTC.

The CDR3 sequence: CASSLRQGADTEAFF. CDR3 coding DNA: TGTGCCAGCAGTCTAAGACAGGGGGCGGACACTGAAGCTTTCTTT. This chain uses TRBV27 with TRBJ1-1, with TRBD1 matching 10 bases. This CDR3 region has 15 residues. Germline-derived CDR1 and CDR2 are MNHEY and SMNVEV (reference sequence). V was clipped by 5 bases and J by 3 bases; unmatched bases: 6.

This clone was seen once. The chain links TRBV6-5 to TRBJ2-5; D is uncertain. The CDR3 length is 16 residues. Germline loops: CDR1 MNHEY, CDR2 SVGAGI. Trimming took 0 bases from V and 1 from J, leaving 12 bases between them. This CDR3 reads CASSYSIPAGQETQYF. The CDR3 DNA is TGTGCCAGCAGTTACTCTATCCCAGCCGGCCAAGAGACCCAGTACTTC.

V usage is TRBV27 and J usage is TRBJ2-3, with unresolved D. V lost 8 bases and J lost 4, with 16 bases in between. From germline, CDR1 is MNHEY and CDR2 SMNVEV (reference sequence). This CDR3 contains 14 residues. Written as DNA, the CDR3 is TGTGCCAGCCGAGACTTGGAGAACTCAGATACGCAGTATTTT. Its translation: CASRDLENSDTQYF.

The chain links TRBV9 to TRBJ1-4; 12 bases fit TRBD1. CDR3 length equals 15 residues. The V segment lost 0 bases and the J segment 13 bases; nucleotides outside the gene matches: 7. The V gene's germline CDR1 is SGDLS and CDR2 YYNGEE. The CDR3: CASSVDGTGGVGLFF. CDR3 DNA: TGTGCCAGCAGCGTAGACGGGACAGGGGGCGTAGGACTGTTTTTT.

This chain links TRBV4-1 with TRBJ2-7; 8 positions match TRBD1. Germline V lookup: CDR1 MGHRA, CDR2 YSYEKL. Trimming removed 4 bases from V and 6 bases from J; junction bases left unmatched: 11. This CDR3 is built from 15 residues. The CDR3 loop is CASSRHEQGAVEQYF. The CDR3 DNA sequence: TGCGCCAGCAGCCGGCATGAGCAGGGGGCGGTCGAGCAGTACTTC.

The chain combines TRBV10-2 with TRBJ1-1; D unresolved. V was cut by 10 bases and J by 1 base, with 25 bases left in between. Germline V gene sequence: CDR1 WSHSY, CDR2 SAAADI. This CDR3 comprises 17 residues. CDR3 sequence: CATAPLAGKAANTEAFF. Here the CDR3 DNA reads TGCGCCACAGCCCCCCTTGCCGGGAAAGCGGCGAACACTGAAGCTTTCTTT.

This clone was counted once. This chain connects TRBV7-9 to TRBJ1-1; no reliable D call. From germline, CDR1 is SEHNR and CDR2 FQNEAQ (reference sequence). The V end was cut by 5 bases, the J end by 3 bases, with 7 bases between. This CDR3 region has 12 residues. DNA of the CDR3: TGTGCCAGCAGCGCATCTCACACTGAAGCTTTCTTT. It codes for CASSASHTEAFF.

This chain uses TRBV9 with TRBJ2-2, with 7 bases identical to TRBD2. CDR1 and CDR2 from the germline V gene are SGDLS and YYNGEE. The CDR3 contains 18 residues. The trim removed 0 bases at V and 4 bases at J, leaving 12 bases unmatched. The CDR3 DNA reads TGTGCCAGCAGCGTAGAGGGACTACCATCCGCGGGCACCGGGGAGCTGTTTTTT. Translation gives CASSVEGLPSAGTGELFF.

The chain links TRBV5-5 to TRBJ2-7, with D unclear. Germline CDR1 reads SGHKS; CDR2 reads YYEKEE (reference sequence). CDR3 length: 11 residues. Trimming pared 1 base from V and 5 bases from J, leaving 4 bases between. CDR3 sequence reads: CASSLSHEQYF. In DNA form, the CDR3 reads TGTGCCAGCAGCTTGTCCCACGAGCAGTACTTC.

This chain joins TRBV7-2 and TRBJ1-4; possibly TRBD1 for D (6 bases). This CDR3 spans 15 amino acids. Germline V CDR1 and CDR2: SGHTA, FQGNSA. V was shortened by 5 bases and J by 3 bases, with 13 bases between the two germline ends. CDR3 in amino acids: CASSGTRWANEKLFF. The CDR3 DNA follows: TGTGCCAGCAGCGGGACACGGTGGGCTAATGAAAAACTGTTTTTT.

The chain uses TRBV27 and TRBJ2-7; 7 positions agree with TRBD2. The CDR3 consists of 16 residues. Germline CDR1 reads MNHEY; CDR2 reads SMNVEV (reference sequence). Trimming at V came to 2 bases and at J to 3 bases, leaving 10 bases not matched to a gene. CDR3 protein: CASSLDGGGSNYEQYF. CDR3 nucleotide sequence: TGTGCCAGCAGTTTAGATGGGGGAGGGAGTAACTACGAGCAGTACTTC.

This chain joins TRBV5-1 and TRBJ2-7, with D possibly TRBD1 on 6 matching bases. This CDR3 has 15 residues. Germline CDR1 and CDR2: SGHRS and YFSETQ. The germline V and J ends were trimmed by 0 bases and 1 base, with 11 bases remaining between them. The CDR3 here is CASSLVHRESYEQYF. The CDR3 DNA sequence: TGCGCCAGCAGCTTGGTCCACAGGGAATCCTACGAGCAGTACTTC.

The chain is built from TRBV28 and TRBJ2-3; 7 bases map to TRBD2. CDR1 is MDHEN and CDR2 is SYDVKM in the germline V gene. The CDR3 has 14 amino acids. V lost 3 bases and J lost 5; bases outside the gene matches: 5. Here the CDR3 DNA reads TGTGCCAGCAGTTTGGCGGGAGTGGAAGATACGCAGTATTTT. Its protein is CASSLAGVEDTQYF.

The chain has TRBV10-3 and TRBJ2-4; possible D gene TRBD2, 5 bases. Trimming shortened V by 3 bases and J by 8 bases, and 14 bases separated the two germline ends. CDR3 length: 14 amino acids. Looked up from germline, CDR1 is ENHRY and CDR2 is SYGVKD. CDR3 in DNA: TGTGCCATCAGTGATACGGGATACGGGGACATTCAGTACTTC. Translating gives CAISDTGYGDIQYF.

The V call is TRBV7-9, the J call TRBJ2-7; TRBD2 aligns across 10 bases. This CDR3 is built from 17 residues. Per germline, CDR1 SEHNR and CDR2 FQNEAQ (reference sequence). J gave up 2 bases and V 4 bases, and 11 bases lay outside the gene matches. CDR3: CASSSPGSSGRTYEQYF. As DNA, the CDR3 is TGTGCCAGCAGCTCCCCTGGAAGTAGCGGGAGGACCTACGAGCAGTACTTC.

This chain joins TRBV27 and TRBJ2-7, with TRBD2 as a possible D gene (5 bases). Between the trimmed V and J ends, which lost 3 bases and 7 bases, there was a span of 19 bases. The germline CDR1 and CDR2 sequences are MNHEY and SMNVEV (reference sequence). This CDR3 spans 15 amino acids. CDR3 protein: CASSFGSLFTREQYF. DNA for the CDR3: TGTGCCAGCAGTTTTGGTAGTCTATTCACTAGGGAGCAGTACTTC.

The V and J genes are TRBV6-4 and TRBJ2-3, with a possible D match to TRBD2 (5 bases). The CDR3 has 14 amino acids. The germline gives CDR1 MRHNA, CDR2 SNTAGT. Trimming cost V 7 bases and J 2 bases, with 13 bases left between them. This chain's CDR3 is CASIRRGSTDTQYF. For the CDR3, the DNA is TGTGCCAGCATTAGAAGAGGGTCCACAGATACGCAGTATTTT.

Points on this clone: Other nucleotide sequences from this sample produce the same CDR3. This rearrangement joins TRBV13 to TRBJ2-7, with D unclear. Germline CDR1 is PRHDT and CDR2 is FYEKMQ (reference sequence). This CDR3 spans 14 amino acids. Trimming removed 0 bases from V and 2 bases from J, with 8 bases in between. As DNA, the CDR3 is TGTGCCAGCAGCTTAGGGCAAAGCACCTACGAGCAGTACTTC. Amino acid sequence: CASSLGQSTYEQYF.

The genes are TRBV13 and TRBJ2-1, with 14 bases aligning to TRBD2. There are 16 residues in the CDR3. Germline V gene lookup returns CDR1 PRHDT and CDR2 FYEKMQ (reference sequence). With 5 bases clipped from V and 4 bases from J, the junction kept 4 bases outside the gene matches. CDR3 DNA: TGTGCCAGCAGCGACGGGACTAGCGGGAGATACAATGAGCAGTTCTTC. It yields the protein CASSDGTSGRYNEQFF.

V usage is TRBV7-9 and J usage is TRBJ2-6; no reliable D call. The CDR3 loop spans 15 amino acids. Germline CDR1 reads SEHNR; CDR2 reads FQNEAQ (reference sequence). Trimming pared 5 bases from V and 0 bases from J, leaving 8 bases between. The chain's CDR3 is CASSRHVSGANVLTF. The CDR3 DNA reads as TGTGCCAGCAGCCGCCACGTCTCTGGGGCCAACGTCCTGACTTTC.